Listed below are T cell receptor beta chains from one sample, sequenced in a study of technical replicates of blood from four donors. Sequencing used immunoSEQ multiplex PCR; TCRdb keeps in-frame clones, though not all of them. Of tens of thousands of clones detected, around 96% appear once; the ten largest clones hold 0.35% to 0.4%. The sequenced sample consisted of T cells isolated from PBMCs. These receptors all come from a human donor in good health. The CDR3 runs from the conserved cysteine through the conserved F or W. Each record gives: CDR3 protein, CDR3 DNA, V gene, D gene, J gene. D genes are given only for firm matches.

cdr3_aa: CASTRNTGELFF
cdr3_nt: TGTGCCAGCACCAGGAATACCGGGGAGCTGTTTTTT
v_call: TRBV6-5
d_call: -
j_call: TRBJ2-2

cdr3_aa: CASSLGAGLTETQYF
cdr3_nt: TGCGCCAGCAGCTTAGGCGCGGGACTCACAGAGACCCAGTACTTC
v_call: TRBV5-1
d_call: -
j_call: TRBJ2-5

cdr3_aa: CASSIDRTGGRTEAFF
cdr3_nt: TGTGCCAGTAGTATAGATAGGACAGGGGGGAGGACTGAAGCTTTCTTT
v_call: TRBV19
d_call: TRBD1
j_call: TRBJ1-1

cdr3_aa: CASSRATGYGYTF
cdr3_nt: TGTGCCAGTAGTAGGGCTACAGGATATGGCTACACCTTC
v_call: TRBV19
d_call: -
j_call: TRBJ1-2

cdr3_aa: CASSPFKNTEAFF
cdr3_nt: TGTGCCAGCAGCCCATTCAAGAACACTGAAGCTTTCTTT
v_call: TRBV4-2
d_call: -
j_call: TRBJ1-1

cdr3_aa: CASSRTGEGDTEAFF
cdr3_nt: TGTGCCAGCAGCCGAACGGGGGAGGGAGACACTGAAGCTTTCTTT
v_call: TRBV5-6
d_call: -
j_call: TRBJ1-1

cdr3_aa: CASSYYYWDRENTIYF
cdr3_nt: TGTGCCAGCAGTTACTATTATTGGGACAGGGAAAACACCATATATTTT
v_call: TRBV6-5
d_call: TRBD1
j_call: TRBJ1-3

cdr3_aa: CASNPTGYSTDTQYF
cdr3_nt: TGTGCCAGCAACCCCACAGGGTATTCGACAGATACGCAGTATTTT
v_call: TRBV28
d_call: -
j_call: TRBJ2-3

cdr3_aa: CASSLDSGNYEQYF
cdr3_nt: TGTGCCAGCAGCTTAGATAGCGGGAACTACGAGCAGTACTTC
v_call: TRBV11-3
d_call: TRBD2
j_call: TRBJ2-7

cdr3_aa: CASSLGLAEQYF
cdr3_nt: TGTGCCAGCAGTTTGGGACTAGCCGAGCAGTACTTC
v_call: TRBV28
d_call: TRBD2
j_call: TRBJ2-7

cdr3_aa: CASSHYSTDTQYF
cdr3_nt: TGTGCCAGCAGCCACTACAGCACAGATACGCAGTATTTT
v_call: TRBV13
d_call: -
j_call: TRBJ2-3